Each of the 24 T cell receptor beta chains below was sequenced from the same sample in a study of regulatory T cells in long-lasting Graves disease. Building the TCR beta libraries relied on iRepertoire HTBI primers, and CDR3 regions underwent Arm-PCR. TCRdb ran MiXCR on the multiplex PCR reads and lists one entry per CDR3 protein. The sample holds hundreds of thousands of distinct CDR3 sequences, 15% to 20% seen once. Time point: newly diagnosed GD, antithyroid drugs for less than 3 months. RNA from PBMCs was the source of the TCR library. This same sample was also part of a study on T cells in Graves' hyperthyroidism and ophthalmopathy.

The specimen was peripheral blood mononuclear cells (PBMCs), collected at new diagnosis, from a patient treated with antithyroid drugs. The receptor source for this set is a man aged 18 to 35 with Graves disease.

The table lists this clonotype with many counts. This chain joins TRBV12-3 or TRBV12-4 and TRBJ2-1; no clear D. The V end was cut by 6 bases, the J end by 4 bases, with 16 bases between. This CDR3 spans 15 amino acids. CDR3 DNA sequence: TGTGCCAGCAGCATATACAGTGTGGGATACAATGAGCAGTTCTTC. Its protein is CASSIYSVGYNEQFF.

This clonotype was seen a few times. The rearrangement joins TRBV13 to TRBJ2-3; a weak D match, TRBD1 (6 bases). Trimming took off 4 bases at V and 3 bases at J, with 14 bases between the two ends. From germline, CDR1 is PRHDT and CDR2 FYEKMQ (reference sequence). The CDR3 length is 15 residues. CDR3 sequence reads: CASSSQGFGTDTQYF. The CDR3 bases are TGTGCCAGCAGCTCACAGGGTTTTGGGACAGATACGCAGTATTTT.

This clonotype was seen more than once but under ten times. This chain's CDR3 is CASSVQRTSTDTQYF. In DNA, the CDR3 is TGTGCCAGCAGCGTCCAGCGGACTAGCACAGATACGCAGTATTTT. The chain joins TRBV2 to TRBJ2-3; D possibly corresponds to TRBD2 (5 bases). The V gene lost 6 bases and the J gene lost 0 bases, with 13 bases spanning the gap. The CDR3 length is 15 residues. The germline gives CDR1 SNHLY, CDR2 FYNNEI.

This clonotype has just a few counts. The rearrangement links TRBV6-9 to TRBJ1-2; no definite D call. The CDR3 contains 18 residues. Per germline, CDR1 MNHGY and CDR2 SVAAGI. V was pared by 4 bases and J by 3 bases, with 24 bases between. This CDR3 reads CASSSLILIQHPDYGYTF. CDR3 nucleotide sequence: TGTGCCAGCAGTTCATTGATCTTGATACAGCACCCTGACTATGGCTACACCTTC.

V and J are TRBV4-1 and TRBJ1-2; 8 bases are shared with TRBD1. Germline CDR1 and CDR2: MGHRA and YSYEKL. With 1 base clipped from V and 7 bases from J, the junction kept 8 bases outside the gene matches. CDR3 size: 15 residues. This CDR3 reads CASSQARTGLLGYTF. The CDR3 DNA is TGCGCCAGCAGCCAAGCCCGGACAGGGCTGCTTGGCTACACCTTC.

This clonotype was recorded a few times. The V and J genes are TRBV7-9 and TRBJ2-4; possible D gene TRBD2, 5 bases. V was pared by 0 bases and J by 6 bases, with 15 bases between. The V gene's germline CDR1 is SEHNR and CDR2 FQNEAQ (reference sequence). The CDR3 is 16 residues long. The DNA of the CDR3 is TGTGCCAGCAGCTTAGCGAGTACGTCGGGGAGAAACATTCAGTACTTC. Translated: CASSLASTSGRNIQYF.

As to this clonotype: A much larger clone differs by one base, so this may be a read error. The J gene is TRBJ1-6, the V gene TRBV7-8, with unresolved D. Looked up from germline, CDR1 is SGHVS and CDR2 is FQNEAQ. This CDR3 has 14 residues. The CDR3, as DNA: TGTGCCACCAGCCTAGGAGGTTCTAATTCACCCCTCCACTTT. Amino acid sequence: CATSLGGSNSPLHF.

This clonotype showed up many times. This CDR3 is CASSYSTWDSRTQYF. The CDR3 coding sequence is TGTGCCAGCAGTTACTCGACCTGGGACAGCCGTACGCAGTATTTT. The chain recombines TRBV6-6 with TRBJ2-3; the match to TRBD1 covers 7 bases. Germline V gene sequence: CDR1 MNHNY, CDR2 SVGAGI (reference sequence). With V trimmed by 0 bases and J by 8 bases, 8 bases remained unmatched. This CDR3 is built from 15 residues.

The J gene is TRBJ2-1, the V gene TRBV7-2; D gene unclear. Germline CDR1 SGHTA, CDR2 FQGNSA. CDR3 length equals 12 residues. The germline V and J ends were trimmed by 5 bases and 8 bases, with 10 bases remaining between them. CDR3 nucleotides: TGTGCCAGCAGCCAAAACTTGGATGAGCAGTTCTTC. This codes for CASSQNLDEQFF.

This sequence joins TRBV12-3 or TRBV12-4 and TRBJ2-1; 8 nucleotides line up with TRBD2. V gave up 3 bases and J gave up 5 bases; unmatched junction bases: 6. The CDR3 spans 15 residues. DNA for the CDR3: TGTGCCAGCAGTTTGGGGGAGCGGGAGAACAATGAGCAGTTCTTC. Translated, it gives CASSLGERENNEQFF.

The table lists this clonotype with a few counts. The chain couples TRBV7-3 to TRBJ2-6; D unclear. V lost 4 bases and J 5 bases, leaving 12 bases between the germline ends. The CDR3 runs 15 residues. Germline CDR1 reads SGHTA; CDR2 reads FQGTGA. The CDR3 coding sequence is TGTGCCAGCAGCTCAGATCACTCGCGGGCCAACGTCCTGACTTTC. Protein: CASSSDHSRANVLTF.

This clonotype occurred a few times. The CDR3 nucleotides read TGCGCCAGCACTAAAAACGCCTACTCCTACAATGAGCAGTTCTTC. It encodes CASTKNAYSYNEQFF. The chain has TRBV10-2 and TRBJ2-1; D gene uncertain. Per the germline V gene, CDR1 is WSHSY and CDR2 is SAAADI. Trimming took off 7 bases at V and 0 bases at J, with 13 bases between the two ends. The CDR3 length is 15 residues.

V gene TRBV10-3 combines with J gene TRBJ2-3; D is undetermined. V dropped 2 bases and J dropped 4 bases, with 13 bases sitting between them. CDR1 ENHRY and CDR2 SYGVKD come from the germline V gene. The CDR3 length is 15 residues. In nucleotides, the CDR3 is TGTGCCATCAGTGAGCCCTCGGGCCAGGCAGATACGCAGTATTTT. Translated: CAISEPSGQADTQYF.

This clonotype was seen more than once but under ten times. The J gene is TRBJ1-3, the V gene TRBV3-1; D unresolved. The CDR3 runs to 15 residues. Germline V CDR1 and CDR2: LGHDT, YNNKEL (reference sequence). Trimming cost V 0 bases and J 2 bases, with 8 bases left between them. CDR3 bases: TGTGCCAGCAGCCAAGATGGGAGCCCTGGAAACACCATATATTTT. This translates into CASSQDGSPGNTIYF.

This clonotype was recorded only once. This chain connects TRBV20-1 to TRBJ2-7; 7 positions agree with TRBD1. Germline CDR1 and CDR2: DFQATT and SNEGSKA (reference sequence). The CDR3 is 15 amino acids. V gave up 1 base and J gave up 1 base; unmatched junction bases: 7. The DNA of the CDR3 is TGCAGTGCTAGAGTTGCTGGACAGGTGTCCTACGAGCAGTACTTC. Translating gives CSARVAGQVSYEQYF.

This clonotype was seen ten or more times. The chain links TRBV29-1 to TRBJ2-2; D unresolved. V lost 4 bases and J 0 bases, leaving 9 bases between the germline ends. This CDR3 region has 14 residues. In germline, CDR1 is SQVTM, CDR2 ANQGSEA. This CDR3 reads CSVARPANTGELFF. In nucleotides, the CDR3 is TGCAGCGTTGCCAGGCCGGCGAACACCGGGGAGCTGTTTTTT.

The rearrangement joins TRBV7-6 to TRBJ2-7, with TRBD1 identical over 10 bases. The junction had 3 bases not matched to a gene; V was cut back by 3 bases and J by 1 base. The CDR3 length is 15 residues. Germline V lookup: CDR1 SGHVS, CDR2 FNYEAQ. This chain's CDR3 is CASSFDRGQSYEQYF. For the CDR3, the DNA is TGTGCCAGCAGCTTCGACAGGGGGCAATCCTACGAGCAGTACTTC.

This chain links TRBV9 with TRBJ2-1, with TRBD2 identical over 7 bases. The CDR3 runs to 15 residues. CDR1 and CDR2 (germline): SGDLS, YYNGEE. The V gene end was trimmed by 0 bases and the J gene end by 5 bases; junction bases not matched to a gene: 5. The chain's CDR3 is CASSVASGTDNEQFF. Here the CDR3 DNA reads TGTGCCAGCAGCGTAGCCAGCGGGACCGACAATGAGCAGTTCTTC. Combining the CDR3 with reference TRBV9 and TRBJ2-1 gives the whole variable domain DSGVTQTPKHLITATGQRVTLRCSPRSGDLSVYWYQQSLDQGLQFLIQYYNGEERAKGNILERFSAQQFPDLHSELNLSSLELGDSALYFCASSVASGTDNEQFFGPGTRLTVL.

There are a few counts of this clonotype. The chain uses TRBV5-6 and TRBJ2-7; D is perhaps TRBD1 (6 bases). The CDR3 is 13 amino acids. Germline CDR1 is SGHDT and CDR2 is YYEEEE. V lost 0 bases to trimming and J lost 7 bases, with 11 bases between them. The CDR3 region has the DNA TGTGCCAGCAGCTTGGCCCTGGACAGAGAGCAGTACTTC. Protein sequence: CASSLALDREQYF.

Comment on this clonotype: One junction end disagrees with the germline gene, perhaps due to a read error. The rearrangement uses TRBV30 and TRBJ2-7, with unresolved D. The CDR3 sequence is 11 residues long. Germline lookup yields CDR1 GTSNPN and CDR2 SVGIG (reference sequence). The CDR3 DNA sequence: TGTGACTGGAGTCCATCGACCGAGCAGTACTTC. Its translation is CDWSPSTEQYF.

The CDR3 sequence is CASSPPRSAGRDFDEQFF. Written as DNA, the CDR3 is TGTGCCAGCAGTCCCCCGAGATCAGCGGGAAGAGACTTCGATGAGCAGTTCTTC. The chain is built from TRBV19 and TRBJ2-1, with TRBD2 matching 7 bases. This CDR3 comprises 18 residues. The germline V gene has CDR1 LNHDA and CDR2 SQIVND (reference sequence). The V segment lost 9 bases and the J segment 8 bases; nucleotides outside the gene matches: 25.

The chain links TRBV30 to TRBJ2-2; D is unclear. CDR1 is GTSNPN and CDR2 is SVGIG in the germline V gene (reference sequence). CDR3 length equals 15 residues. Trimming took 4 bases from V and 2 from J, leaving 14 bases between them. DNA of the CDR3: TGTGCCTGGAAGCGCGTCGGAACTAACACCGGGGAGCTGTTTTTT. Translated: CAWKRVGTNTGELFF.

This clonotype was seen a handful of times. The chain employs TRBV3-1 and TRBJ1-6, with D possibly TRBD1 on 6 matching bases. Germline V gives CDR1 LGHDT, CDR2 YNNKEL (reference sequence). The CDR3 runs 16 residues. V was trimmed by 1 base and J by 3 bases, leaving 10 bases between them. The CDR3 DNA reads TGTGCCAGCAGCCAAGGGACAGTGAGCTATAATTCACCCCTCCACTTT. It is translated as CASSQGTVSYNSPLHF. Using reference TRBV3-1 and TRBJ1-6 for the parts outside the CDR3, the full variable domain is DTAVSQTPKYLVTQMGNDKSIKCEQNLGHDTMYWYKQDSKKFLKIMFSYNNKELIINETVPNRFSPKSPDKAHLNLHINSLELGDSAVYFCASSQGTVSYNSPLHFGNGTRLTVT.

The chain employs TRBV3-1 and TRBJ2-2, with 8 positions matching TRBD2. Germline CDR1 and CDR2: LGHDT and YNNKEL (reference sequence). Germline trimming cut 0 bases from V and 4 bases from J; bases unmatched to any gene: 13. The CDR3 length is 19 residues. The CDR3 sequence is CASSQDGFLGLAGTGELFF. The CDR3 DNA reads TGTGCCAGCAGCCAAGATGGTTTCTTGGGGCTAGCGGGCACCGGGGAGCTGTTTTTT.